The sequence of this T cell receptor (beta chain) was determined in a study of CD8+ T cells in alopecia areata. Study-wide context: Each day, treated patients took oral tofacitinib twice, at 5 to 10 mg per dose. Study-level points and caveats: Scalp and blood retained many expanded lesional clones during tofacitinib. Lesional scalp, notably in alopecia totalis/universalis, had clonality above that of normal scalp.

Extracted RNA was reverse transcribed into cDNA, the sequencing template. Clones were sequenced by immunoSEQ multiplex PCR, and TCRdb holds only the in-frame ones, with some missing. There are around 150,000 clones in the sample; just over 65% occur only once, and 0.91% lies in the top ten. The CDR3 runs 15 residues. J lost 2 bases, V lost 0 bases, and 4 bases had no gene match. The germline gives CDR1 SGHRS, CDR2 YFSETQ. The treatment is: oral pan-JAK inhibitor, 5-10 mg twice daily. Lesional scalp tissue (obtained by punch biopsy) and peripheral blood were collected from alopecia areata patients. About this clone itself: Its antigen is not known.

The TCR sequence derives from a human donor with alopecia areata. The chain is built from TRBV5-1 and TRBJ1-2; TRBD1 aligns across 7 bases. The input for sequencing was CD4+ T cells sorted from blood, taken at week 4, from a patient treated with tofacitinib. In DNA, the CDR3 is TGCGCCAGCAGCTTGGCCACAGGGGCGAACTATGGCTACACCTTC. Amino acids: CASSLATGANYGYTF.